The text below deals with one TCR beta chain. Its antigen is unknown. This sample stems from a study of T-cell memory formation after mild COVID-19. Overall study findings and caveats: Largely, contracting CD4+ clones fell within CM and EM, and contracting CD8+ clones within EMRA. Clones contracting over day 15 to 85 were CD4/CD8 balanced, with later expanders leaning CD4+. Within pre-infection memory, some responding clones were found, suggesting cross-reactive memory joined.

Germline-derived CDR1 and CDR2 are SGHRS and YFSETQ. CDR3 length: 15 residues. The J segment lost 7 bases and the V segment lost 0 bases, leaving 3 bases of the junction unmatched. Constant-segment primers and 5'RACE yielded cDNA libraries for TCR alpha and TCR beta, each carrying sample barcodes and UMIs. TCRdb ran MiXCR on the 5' RACE reads and lists one entry per CDR3 protein. The table includes about 610,000 distinct CDR3 sequences, 15% to 20% detected once. Sample: PBMCs or a T cell subset sorted from them (not recorded which). The chain recombines TRBV5-1 with TRBJ2-4; 11 bases are shared with TRBD1. The sequence derives from an adult woman who had mild COVID-19 (a few samples of this study predate the infection). Cell type and time point are not known. CDR3 loop: CASSLGDRGINIQYF. CDR3 DNA: TGCGCCAGCAGCTTGGGGGACAGGGGGATTAACATTCAGTACTTC.